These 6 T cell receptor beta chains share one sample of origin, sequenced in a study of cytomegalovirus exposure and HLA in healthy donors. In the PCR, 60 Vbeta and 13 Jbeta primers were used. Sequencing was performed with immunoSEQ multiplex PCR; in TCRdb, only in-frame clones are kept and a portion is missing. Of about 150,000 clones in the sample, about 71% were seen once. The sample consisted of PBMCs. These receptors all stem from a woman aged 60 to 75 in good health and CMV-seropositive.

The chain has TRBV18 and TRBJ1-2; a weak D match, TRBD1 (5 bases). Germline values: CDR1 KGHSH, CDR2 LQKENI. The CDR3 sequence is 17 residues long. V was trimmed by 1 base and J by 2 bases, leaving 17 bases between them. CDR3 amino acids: CASSPLPLGDTNYGYTF. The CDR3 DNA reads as TGTGCCAGCTCACCACTCCCTCTAGGGGATACCAACTATGGCTACACCTTC.

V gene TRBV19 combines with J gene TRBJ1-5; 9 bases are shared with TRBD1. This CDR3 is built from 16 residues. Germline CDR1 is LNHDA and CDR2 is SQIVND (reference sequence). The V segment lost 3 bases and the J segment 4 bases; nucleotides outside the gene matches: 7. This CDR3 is CASSIAGTGHNQPQHF. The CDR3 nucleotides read TGTGCCAGTAGTATCGCTGGGACAGGGCATAATCAGCCCCAGCATTTT.

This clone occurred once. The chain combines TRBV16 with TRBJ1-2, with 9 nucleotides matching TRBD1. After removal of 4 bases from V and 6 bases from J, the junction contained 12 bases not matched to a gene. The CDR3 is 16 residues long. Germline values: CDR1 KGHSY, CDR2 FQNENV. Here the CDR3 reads CASSPTGTGFLNGYTF. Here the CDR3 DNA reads TGTGCCAGCAGCCCAACCGGGACAGGGTTCCTAAATGGCTACACCTTC. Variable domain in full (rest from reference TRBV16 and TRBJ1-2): GEEVAQTPKHLVRGEGQKAKLYCAPIKGHSYVFWYQQVLKNEFKFLISFQNENVFDETGMPKERFSAKCLPNSPCSLEIQATKLEDSAVYFCASSPTGTGFLNGYTFGSGTRLTVV.

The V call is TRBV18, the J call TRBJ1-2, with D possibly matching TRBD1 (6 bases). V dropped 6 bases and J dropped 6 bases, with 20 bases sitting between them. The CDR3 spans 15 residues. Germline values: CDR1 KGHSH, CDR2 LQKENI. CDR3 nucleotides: TGTGCCAGCTCCCCTCCGAAGGGACAAGCGAATGGCTACACCTTC. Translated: CASSPPKGQANGYTF. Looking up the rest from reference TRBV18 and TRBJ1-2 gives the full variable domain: NAGVMQNPRHLVRRRGQEARLRCSPMKGHSHVYWYRQLPEEGLKFMVYLQKENIIDESGMPKERFSAEFPKEGPSILRIQQVVRGDSAAYFCASSPPKGQANGYTFGSGTRLTVV.

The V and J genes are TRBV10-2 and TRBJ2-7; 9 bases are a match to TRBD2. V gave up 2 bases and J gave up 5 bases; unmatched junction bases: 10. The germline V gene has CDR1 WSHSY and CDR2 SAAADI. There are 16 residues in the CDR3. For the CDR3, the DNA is TGCGCCAGCAGTGAGCCTTTAGCGGGAGTAGGGCACGAGCAGTACTTC. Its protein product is CASSEPLAGVGHEQYF.

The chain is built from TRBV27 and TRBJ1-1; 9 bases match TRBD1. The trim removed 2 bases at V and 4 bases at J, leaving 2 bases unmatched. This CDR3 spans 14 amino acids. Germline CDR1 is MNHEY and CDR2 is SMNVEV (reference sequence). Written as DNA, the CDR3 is TGTGCCAGCAGTTTAGACAGGGGGGGCACTGAAGCTTTCTTT. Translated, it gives CASSLDRGGTEAFF.